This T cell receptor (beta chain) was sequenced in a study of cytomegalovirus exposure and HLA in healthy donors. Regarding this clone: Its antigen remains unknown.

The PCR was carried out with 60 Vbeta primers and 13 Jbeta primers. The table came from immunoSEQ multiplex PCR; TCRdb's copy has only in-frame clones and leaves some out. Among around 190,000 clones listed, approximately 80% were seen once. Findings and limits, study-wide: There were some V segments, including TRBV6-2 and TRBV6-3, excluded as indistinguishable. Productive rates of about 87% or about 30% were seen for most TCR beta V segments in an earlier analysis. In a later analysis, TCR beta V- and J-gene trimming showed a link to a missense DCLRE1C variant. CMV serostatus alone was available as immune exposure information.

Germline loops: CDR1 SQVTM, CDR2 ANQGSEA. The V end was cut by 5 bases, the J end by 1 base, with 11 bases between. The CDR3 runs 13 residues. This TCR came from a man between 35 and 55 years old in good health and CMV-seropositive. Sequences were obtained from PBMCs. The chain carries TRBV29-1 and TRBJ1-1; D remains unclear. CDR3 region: CSVRQAPNTEAFF. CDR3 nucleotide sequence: TGCAGCGTTAGGCAGGCTCCGAACACTGAAGCTTTCTTT. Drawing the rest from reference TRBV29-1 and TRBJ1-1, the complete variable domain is SAVISQKPSRDICQRGTSLTIQCQVDSQVTMMFWYRQQPGQSLTLIATANQGSEATYESGFVIDKFPISRPNLTFSTLTVSNMSPEDSSIYLCSVRQAPNTEAFFGQGTRLTVV.